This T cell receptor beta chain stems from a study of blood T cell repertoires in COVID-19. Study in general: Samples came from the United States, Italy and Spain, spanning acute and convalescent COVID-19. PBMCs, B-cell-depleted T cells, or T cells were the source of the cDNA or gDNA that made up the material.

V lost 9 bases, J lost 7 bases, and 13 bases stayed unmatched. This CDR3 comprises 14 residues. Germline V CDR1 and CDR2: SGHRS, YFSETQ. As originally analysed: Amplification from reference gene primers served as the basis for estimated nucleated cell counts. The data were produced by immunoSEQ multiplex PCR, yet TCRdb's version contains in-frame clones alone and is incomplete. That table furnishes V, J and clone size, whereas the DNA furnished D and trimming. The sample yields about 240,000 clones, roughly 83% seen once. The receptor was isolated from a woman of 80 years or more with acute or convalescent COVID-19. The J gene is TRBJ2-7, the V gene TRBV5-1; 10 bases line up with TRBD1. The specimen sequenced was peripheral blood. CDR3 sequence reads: CATRRDRGLFEQYF. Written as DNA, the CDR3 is TGCGCCACCCGCCGGGACAGGGGTTTGTTTGAGCAGTACTTC.